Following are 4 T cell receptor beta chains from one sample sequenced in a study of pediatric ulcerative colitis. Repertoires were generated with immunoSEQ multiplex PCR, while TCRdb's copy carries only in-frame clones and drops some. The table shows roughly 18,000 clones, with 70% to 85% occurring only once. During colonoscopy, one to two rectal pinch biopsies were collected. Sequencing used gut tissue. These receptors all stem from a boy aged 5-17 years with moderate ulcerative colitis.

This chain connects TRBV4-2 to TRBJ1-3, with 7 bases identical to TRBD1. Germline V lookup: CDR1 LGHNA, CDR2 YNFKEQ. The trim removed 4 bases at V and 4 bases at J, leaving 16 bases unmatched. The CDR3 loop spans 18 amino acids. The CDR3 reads CASSPISSPTGPGNTIYF. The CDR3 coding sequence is TGTGCCAGCAGCCCCATTTCAAGTCCGACAGGGCCCGGAAACACCATATATTTT.

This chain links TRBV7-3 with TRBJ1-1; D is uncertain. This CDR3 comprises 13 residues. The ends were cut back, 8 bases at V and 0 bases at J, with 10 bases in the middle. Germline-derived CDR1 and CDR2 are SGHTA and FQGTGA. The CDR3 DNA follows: TGTGCCAGCGCCCGTGGGATGAACACTGAAGCTTTCTTT. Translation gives CASARGMNTEAFF.

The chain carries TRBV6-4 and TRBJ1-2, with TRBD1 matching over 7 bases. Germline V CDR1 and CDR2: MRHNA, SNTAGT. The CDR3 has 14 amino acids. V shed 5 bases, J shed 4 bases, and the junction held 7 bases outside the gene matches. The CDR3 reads CASSFKAGGYGYTF. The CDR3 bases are TGTGCCAGCAGTTTTAAAGCAGGGGGCTATGGCTACACCTTC.

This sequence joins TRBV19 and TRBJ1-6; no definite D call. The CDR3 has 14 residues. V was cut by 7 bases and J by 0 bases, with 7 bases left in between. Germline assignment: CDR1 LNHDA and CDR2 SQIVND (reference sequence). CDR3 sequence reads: CASKFGSYNSPLHF. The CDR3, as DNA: TGTGCCAGTAAGTTTGGCTCCTATAATTCACCCCTCCACTTT.